The clone carrying this T cell receptor (beta chain) was picked up a small number of times. No antigen is known for it. The entry originates in a study of blood T cells in healthy people across ages. Findings of the study overall: The study could not conclusively compare naive and antigen-experienced cells, given its unsorted PBMCs. No one knew whether donors had CMV, which possibly confounded expanded clonotype changes.

A sample-barcoded 5' primer and a J-beta primer mix were used in a second PCR of roughly 6 to 11 cycles. A template-switch adaptor with 12 random nucleotides tagged each cDNA molecule. One entry per CDR3 protein results from TCRdb running MiXCR on the 5' RACE reads. The data contain fewer than 950,000 distinct CDR3 sequences, around 36% of them singletons. This CDR3 contains 18 residues. V dropped 0 bases and J dropped 2; count of bases not matched to a gene: 10. Germline assignment: CDR1 SGHDN and CDR2 FVKESK. Sequenced material: blood. This clonotype was obtained from a young man in good health. The chain recombines TRBV14 with TRBJ2-1, with TRBD1 matching 7 bases. The CDR3 DNA follows: TGTGCCAGCAGCCAAGACGGCGAGAGGGGGCTCACCTACAATGAGCAGTTCTTC. Translating it yields CASSQDGERGLTYNEQFF.